This T cell receptor (beta chain) was captured in a study of cytomegalovirus exposure and HLA in healthy donors. Study findings and constraints: The study recorded around 160 TCR beta chains that were cytomegalovirus-associated. Productive rates of about 90% or about 30% were seen for most TCR beta V segments in an earlier analysis. Several of the most significant clusters appeared linked to common viral pathogens, based on a later analysis. A later analysis reportedly found fewer N-insertions in an Asian-associated ancestry cluster than the roughly 670-donor mean.

The CDR3 totals 11 residues. Between the trimmed V and J ends, which lost 5 bases and 3 bases, there was a span of 5 bases. CDR1 and CDR2 from the germline V gene are MNHNY and SVGAGI (reference sequence). The PCR contained 60 Vbeta and 13 Jbeta primers. TCRdb's table, derived via immunoSEQ multiplex PCR, lists solely in-frame clones and lacks some. Of around 180,000 clones in the sample, roughly 80% are singletons; the top ten hold approximately 6.8%. As for this clone: Its matching antigen is unknown.

Sequenced: PBMCs. This clonotype was obtained from a man aged 30-40 years in good health and CMV-seropositive. This chain links TRBV6-6 with TRBJ2-7; no definite D call. Here the CDR3 reads CASSRSYEQYF. In DNA form, the CDR3 reads TGTGCCAGCAGTCGGAGCTACGAGCAGTACTTC.